This T cell receptor beta chain was identified in a study of blood T cell repertoires in COVID-19. Trimming at V came to 6 bases and at J to 6 bases, leaving 10 bases not matched to a gene. CDR3 length: 15 residues. Germline V gives CDR1 MNHEY, CDR2 SVGAGI. This clone was recorded only once. Clinical histories supplied by participants themselves formed the basis of cohort assignment. In the authors' workflow: Amplifying reference gene primers gave estimates of nucleated cell counts. TCRdb's table, derived via immunoSEQ multiplex PCR, lists solely in-frame clones and lacks some. V and J calls and clone size are those listed in that table; D and trimming were worked out from the DNA. The sample has 200,000 to 250,000 clones; 75% to 90% are singletons.

This receptor was identified in a woman between 40 and 50 years old with acute COVID-19. Sequenced: PBMCs or T cells enriched from blood (not recorded which). The chain has TRBV6-5 and TRBJ2-3; TRBD2 agrees at 9 bases. The DNA for the CDR3 is TGTGCCAGCAGAGCTCTAGCGGGGCGTAGGGATACGCAGTATTTT. Its protein is CASRALAGRRDTQYF.